This T cell receptor beta chain emerged from a study of blood T cell repertoires in COVID-19. Study in general: From the United States, Italy and Spain came samples of acute and convalescent COVID-19. From T cells, B-cell-depleted T cells, or PBMCs came the material, which was cDNA or gDNA.

The germline V gene encodes CDR1 MNHEY and CDR2 SVGAGI. The CDR3 is 14 residues long. V was clipped by 0 bases and J by 7 bases; unmatched bases: 4. Original processing notes: Reference gene primer amplification gave nucleated cell count estimates. Repertoires were generated with immunoSEQ multiplex PCR, while TCRdb's copy carries only in-frame clones and drops some. The V and J calls and clone size come from that table; D and trimming were worked out from the DNA. Among tens of thousands of clones listed, 75% to 95% were seen once. This TCR was recovered from a woman aged 80 or over with acute or convalescent COVID-19. Sequencing was performed on peripheral blood. The chain joins TRBV6-5 to TRBJ1-2; 8 bases agree with TRBD1. The CDR3 here is CASSYSGTGGGYTF. The DNA for the CDR3 is TGTGCCAGCAGTTACTCAGGGACAGGAGGTGGCTACACCTTC.